The next 16 T cell receptor beta chains were all read from a single sample in a study of quantifying T cell responses using KT2 cells. For the study at large: RNA was reverse transcribed with TCR alpha and beta constant-region primers.

Each cDNA got a UMI-containing oligo ligated at its 3' end. The first PCR ran roughly 4 cycles with an equimolar RC1.1 and RC1.2 beta primer mix. Via MiXCR, TCRdb re-called the UMI-ligation and nested PCR reads, giving one row per CDR3 protein. The sample lists tens of thousands of distinct CDR3 sequences, about 7.1% occurring once. Sequencing was carried out using PBMCs spiked with cells of the T cell clone KT2. The receptors here all came from a human donor.

This chain links TRBV10-3 with TRBJ1-5, with D possibly TRBD1 on 6 matching bases. The CDR3 runs 13 residues. Germline V lookup: CDR1 ENHRY, CDR2 SYGVKD. Trimming took off 7 bases at V and 5 bases at J, with 12 bases between the two ends. This CDR3 is CAINQGTDQPQHF. DNA for the CDR3: TGTGCCATCAATCAGGGGACTGATCAGCCCCAGCATTTT.

This clonotype was found a few times. The chain uses TRBV5-1 and TRBJ2-5; 12 nucleotides match TRBD2. V dropped 2 bases and J dropped 2; count of bases not matched to a gene: 1. Germline V gene sequence: CDR1 SGHRS, CDR2 YFSETQ. The CDR3 is 15 amino acids. The CDR3 DNA is TGCGCCAGCAGCTTCGGACTAGCGGGGCAAGAGACCCAGTACTTC. This translates into CASSFGLAGQETQYF.

This clonotype has a count of ten or more. The genes are TRBV7-2 and TRBJ2-7; D call uncertain. V was cut by 5 bases and J by 2 bases, with 10 bases left in between. The CDR3 length is 13 residues. Germline V gene lookup returns CDR1 SGHTA and CDR2 FQGNSA. The CDR3 coding sequence is TGTGCCAGCAGCCTCAGAGAGCCCTACGAGCAGTACTTC. Amino acid sequence: CASSLREPYEQYF.

In this sample, this clonotype turned up many times. The V call is TRBV3-1, the J call TRBJ1-1, with D hard to call. Germline-derived CDR1 and CDR2 are LGHDT and YNNKEL (reference sequence). There are 12 residues in the CDR3. V was cut by 1 base and J by 10 bases, with 10 bases left in between. The CDR3 here is CASSQGVSGAFF. The DNA for the CDR3 is TGTGCCAGCAGCCAAGGGGTATCAGGAGCTTTCTTT.

This clonotype was detected many times. This CDR3 reads CASSRDRTEAFF. CDR3 in DNA: TGTGCCAGCAGTCGCGATCGGACTGAAGCTTTCTTT. The chain carries TRBV6-5 and TRBJ1-1, with no clear D. Trimming pared 5 bases from V and 5 bases from J, leaving 9 bases between. The CDR3 spans 12 residues. Germline CDR1 and CDR2: MNHEY and SVGAGI.

This clonotype occurred many times. The CDR3 region has the DNA TGCAGTGCTAGACAGGGGTGGACTGAAGCTTTCTTT. This codes for CSARQGWTEAFF. The V gene is TRBV20-1, the J gene TRBJ1-1; a weak D match, TRBD1 (6 bases). CDR1 and CDR2 from the germline V gene are DFQATT and SNEGSKA (reference sequence). This CDR3 is 12 amino acids long. The ends were cut back, 2 bases at V and 5 bases at J, with 9 bases in the middle.

V is TRBV7-9 and J is TRBJ2-3, with D hard to call. V dropped 5 bases and J dropped 0 bases, with 15 bases sitting between them. Germline CDR1 reads SEHNR; CDR2 reads FQNEAQ (reference sequence). The length of the CDR3 is 16 residues. The CDR3 loop reads CASSPRDGFSTDTQYF. The CDR3 nucleotides are TGTGCCAGCAGCCCCCGAGATGGGTTCAGCACAGATACGCAGTATTTT. Combining the CDR3 with reference TRBV7-9 and TRBJ2-3 gives the whole variable domain DTGVSQNPRHKITKRGQNVTFRCDPISEHNRLYWYRQTLGQGPEFLTYFQNEAQLEKSRLLSDRFSAERPKGSFSTLEIQRTEQGDSAMYLCASSPRDGFSTDTQYFGPGTRLTVL.

This clonotype was detected ten times or more. The chain has TRBV15 and TRBJ2-6; D ambiguous. CDR1 LNHNV and CDR2 YYDKDF come from the germline V gene (reference sequence). V lost 3 bases and J lost 0, with 21 bases in between. The CDR3 covers 20 residues. CDR3 DNA sequence: TGTGCCACCAGCAGGGAAAAGACCAGGATCCCTAGCTCTGGGGCCAACGTCCTGACTTTC. Translation: CATSREKTRIPSSGANVLTF.

This clonotype came up a few times. The chain employs TRBV30 and TRBJ2-7; D unclear. CDR1 is GTSNPN, CDR2 SVGIG, per germline (reference sequence). This CDR3 region has 13 residues. Between the trimmed V and J ends, which lost 3 bases and 4 bases, there was a span of 13 bases. CDR3 sequence reads: CAWRKGGVYEQYF. The CDR3, as DNA: TGTGCCTGGAGAAAAGGTGGGGTATACGAGCAGTACTTC.

This clonotype appeared many times. The CDR3 here is CSALLAASTDTQYF. As DNA, the CDR3 is TGCAGCGCTCTACTAGCGGCTAGCACAGATACGCAGTATTTT. V gene TRBV29-1 combines with J gene TRBJ2-3; 8 positions match TRBD2. The V gene end was trimmed by 7 bases and the J gene end by 0 bases; junction bases not matched to a gene: 6. CDR1 and CDR2 (germline): SQVTM, ANQGSEA. This CDR3 is 14 amino acids long.

This clonotype showed up many times. The genes are TRBV6-6 and TRBJ2-1; 8 bases match TRBD2. The CDR3 totals 18 residues. The V gene end was trimmed by 2 bases and the J gene end by 3 bases; junction bases not matched to a gene: 12. The germline V gene encodes CDR1 MNHNY and CDR2 SVGAGI (reference sequence). The CDR3 DNA sequence: TGTGCCAGCAGTTACCTACCCATAGCGGGAACGCTCTACAATGAGCAGTTCTTC. This translates into CASSYLPIAGTLYNEQFF.

This clonotype came up a few times. The chain carries TRBV5-6 and TRBJ2-7; possibly TRBD2 for D (5 bases). Germline-derived CDR1 and CDR2 are SGHDT and YYEEEE. V gave up 0 bases and J gave up 2 bases, with 12 bases separating them. The CDR3 consists of 15 residues. CDR3 in amino acids: CASSLVTAGPYEQYF. The CDR3 DNA reads as TGTGCCAGCAGCTTGGTCACGGCGGGCCCCTACGAGCAGTACTTC.

This chain uses TRBV19 with TRBJ2-5, with a weak D call TRBD2 (5 bases). The CDR3 contains 13 residues. Trimming removed 5 bases from V and 1 base from J, with 8 bases in between. Germline V CDR1 and CDR2: LNHDA, SQIVND (reference sequence). The CDR3 protein is CASSEDFQETQYF. The CDR3 DNA reads as TGTGCCAGTAGTGAGGACTTCCAAGAGACCCAGTACTTC.

This clonotype showed up many times. The V gene is TRBV11-2, the J gene TRBJ2-3, with 9 bases fitting TRBD2. J lost 5 bases, V lost 2 bases, and 11 bases had no gene match. Germline CDR1 reads SGHAT; CDR2 reads FQNNGV. This CDR3 comprises 17 residues. Written as DNA, the CDR3 is TGTGCCAGCAGCTTACCGAGTGGGCTAGCGGGGTTAGATACGCAGTATTTT. This codes for CASSLPSGLAGLDTQYF.

Turning to this clonotype: A much larger clone differs from this one at a single base, so this may be a read error. This chain links TRBV29-1 with TRBJ1-4; D is possibly TRBD1 (5 bases). The germline V gene has CDR1 SQVTM and CDR2 ANQGSEA. There are 12 residues in the CDR3. The CDR3: CNMIEEGEKLFF. CDR3 sequence (DNA): TGCAACATGATTGAAGAGGGGGAAAAACTGTTTTTT.

This clonotype was detected only a few times. V gene TRBV9 combines with J gene TRBJ2-5; tentatively, D is TRBD1 or TRBD2 (5 bases each). V was pared by 0 bases and J by 5 bases, with 14 bases between. The germline V gene has CDR1 SGDLS and CDR2 YYNGEE. This CDR3 has 15 amino acids. In DNA, the CDR3 is TGTGCCAGCAGCGTAGGGGACGGGACCGGGGAGACCCAGTACTTC. It yields the protein CASSVGDGTGETQYF. The whole variable domain, filled in from reference TRBV9 and TRBJ2-5, reads DSGVTQTPKHLITATGQRVTLRCSPRSGDLSVYWYQQSLDQGLQFLIQYYNGEERAKGNILERFSAQQFPDLHSELNLSSLELGDSALYFCASSVGDGTGETQYFGPGTRLLVL.